These 13 T cell receptor beta chains share one sample of origin, sequenced in a study of T cell responses to AZD1222 COVID-19 vaccine. Repertoires were generated with immunoSEQ multiplex PCR, while TCRdb's copy carries only in-frame clones and drops some. The sample lists 210,000 or so clones, around 94% seen once, with around 1.5% in the top ten. Specimen: peripheral blood, collected 28 days after the second dose of the MenACWY control vaccine. The receptors derive from an adult who received the MenACWY meningococcal vaccine as a control.

The chain is built from TRBV19 and TRBJ1-6; 9 nucleotides line up with TRBD1. The junction had 3 bases not matched to a gene; V was cut back by 5 bases and J by 7 bases. The CDR3 spans 14 residues. Germline-derived CDR1 and CDR2 are LNHDA and SQIVND (reference sequence). The CDR3 reads CASSFGQGNSPLHF. The CDR3 bases are TGTGCCAGTAGTTTCGGACAGGGGAATTCACCCCTCCACTTT.

This clone was detected once. The chain recombines TRBV15 with TRBJ2-7; 8 bases match TRBD1. V was clipped by 2 bases and J by 4 bases; unmatched bases: 7. Germline V gene data show CDR1 as LNHNV and CDR2 as YYDKDF (reference sequence). The length of the CDR3 is 15 residues. This chain's CDR3 is CATSRSGQGIYEQYF. CDR3 nucleotide sequence: TGTGCCACCAGCAGATCCGGACAGGGAATATACGAGCAGTACTTC.

The V call is TRBV2, the J call TRBJ1-5; TRBD1 matches 7 bases. CDR1 and CDR2 from the germline V gene are SNHLY and FYNNEI. Trimming at V came to 5 bases and at J to 0 bases, leaving 7 bases not matched to a gene. The CDR3 is made up of 16 amino acids. The CDR3 reads CASSYGTAYSNQPQHF. As DNA, the CDR3 is TGTGCCAGCAGTTATGGGACAGCTTATAGCAATCAGCCCCAGCATTTT.

CDR3: CASSYSGLEVYEQYF. The CDR3 DNA sequence: TGCGCCAGCAGCTACTCCGGACTAGAAGTCTACGAGCAGTACTTC. The chain recombines TRBV5-1 with TRBJ2-7, with 7 bases fitting TRBD2. V shed 3 bases, J shed 3 bases, and the junction held 9 bases outside the gene matches. The V gene's germline CDR1 is SGHRS and CDR2 YFSETQ. The CDR3 extends over 15 amino acids.

This chain joins TRBV6-1 and TRBJ2-2; TRBD2 matches 7 bases. The length of the CDR3 is 15 residues. V shed 3 bases, J shed 1 base, and the junction held 2 bases outside the gene matches. The V gene's germline CDR1 is MNHNS and CDR2 SASEGT. CDR3 loop: CASSEWEGNTGELFF. In DNA form, the CDR3 reads TGTGCCAGCAGTGAGTGGGAGGGGAACACCGGGGAGCTGTTTTTT.

V gene TRBV2 combines with J gene TRBJ1-5; 9 nucleotides line up with TRBD1. This CDR3 has 15 residues. Germline assignment: CDR1 SNHLY and CDR2 FYNNEI. Trimming cost V 4 bases and J 7 bases; bases outside gene matches: 8. The CDR3: CASSGGQGYGQPQHF. DNA for the CDR3: TGTGCCAGCAGTGGTGGACAGGGGTACGGACAGCCCCAGCATTTT.

The genes are TRBV15 and TRBJ2-5; D gene unclear. Trimming pared 5 bases from V and 5 bases from J, leaving 15 bases between. The CDR3 spans 14 residues. Germline V CDR1 and CDR2: LNHNV, YYDKDF (reference sequence). For the CDR3, the DNA is TGTGCCACCAGCCCTAACATTATGGGGGAGACCCAGTACTTC. Encoded protein: CATSPNIMGETQYF.

This rearrangement joins TRBV6-1 to TRBJ2-5; a possible D gene is TRBD1 (5 bases). The germline gives CDR1 MNHNS, CDR2 SASEGT. Between the trimmed V and J ends, which lost 1 base and 5 bases, there was a span of 11 bases. The CDR3 contains 14 residues. This CDR3 reads CASSEGQGVETQYF. The CDR3 DNA reads as TGTGCCAGCAGTGAAGGGCAGGGCGTTGAGACCCAGTACTTC.

The chain recombines TRBV28 with TRBJ2-7, with 8 positions matching TRBD1. The CDR3 has 16 amino acids. From germline, CDR1 is MDHEN and CDR2 SYDVKM. Trimming cost V 4 bases and J 1 base; bases outside gene matches: 9. CDR3: CASSSTTGETSYEQYF. The CDR3 nucleotides read TGTGCCAGCAGTTCCACGACAGGGGAGACGTCCTACGAGCAGTACTTC.

The genes are TRBV5-4 and TRBJ2-7; 7 bases are shared with TRBD2. CDR1 SGHNT and CDR2 YYREEE come from the germline V gene (reference sequence). CDR3 length: 18 residues. The V and J ends lost 4 bases and 8 bases, in that order; junction bases with no gene match: 24. Here the CDR3 DNA reads TGTGCCAGCAGCACCCACGGGGCGGGAGATTCACTCTTTAGGAAGCAGTACTTC. Its protein is CASSTHGAGDSLFRKQYF.

The rearrangement links TRBV5-1 to TRBJ1-2; the match to TRBD1 covers 8 bases. The V gene end was trimmed by 6 bases and the J gene end by 4 bases; junction bases not matched to a gene: 14. In germline, CDR1 is SGHRS, CDR2 YFSETQ. The CDR3 extends over 16 amino acids. The CDR3 region is CASTASFGQGAYGYTF. For the CDR3, the DNA is TGCGCCAGCACCGCTTCCTTCGGACAGGGCGCCTATGGCTACACCTTC.

J is TRBJ2-5 and V is TRBV7-8; 8 bases map to TRBD1. Trimming cost V 5 bases and J 4 bases; bases outside gene matches: 6. This CDR3 region has 14 residues. Germline CDR1 and CDR2: SGHVS and FQNEAQ. This CDR3 reads CASSRRQGRETQYF. DNA for the CDR3: TGTGCCAGCAGCCGTCGACAGGGGCGAGAGACCCAGTACTTC.

CDR3 loop: CASRLPGGNTIYF. In nucleotides, the CDR3 is TGTGCCAGCAGGCTCCCAGGAGGAAACACCATATATTTT. This rearrangement joins TRBV6-5 to TRBJ1-3; D is ambiguous. Germline-derived CDR1 and CDR2 are MNHEY and SVGAGI. V shed 6 bases and J shed 4 bases, with 10 bases lying between them. CDR3 size: 13 residues.